This T cell receptor (beta chain) appears in the sequencing data of a study of T-cell memory formation after mild COVID-19. TCRdb independently ran MiXCR on the 5' RACE reads; one entry per CDR3 protein. The sample yields 400,000 or so distinct CDR3 sequences, about 19% seen once. Trimming removed 0 bases from V and 2 bases from J, with 14 bases in between. The germline gives CDR1 MGHRA, CDR2 YSYEKL. This CDR3 region has 16 residues. Material for sequencing was PBMCs or a T cell subset sorted from them (not recorded which). The receptor's source is an adult woman who had mild COVID-19 (a few samples of this study predate the infection). Cell type and time point are not known. The V call is TRBV4-1, the J call TRBJ2-7; D assignment may be TRBD1 or TRBD2 (5 bases each). This chain's CDR3 is CASSQDRAGTPYEQYF. In DNA form, the CDR3 reads TGCGCCAGCAGCCAAGATCGGGCAGGGACCCCCTACGAGCAGTACTTC.